Here is one T cell receptor (beta chain) with its context. What it binds is not known. This sample was taken from a study of cytomegalovirus exposure and HLA in healthy donors. CDR1 is SNHLY, CDR2 FYNNEI, per germline. This CDR3 contains 15 residues. The V segment lost 6 bases and the J segment 4 bases; nucleotides outside the gene matches: 8. Study-level points and caveats: Common viral pathogens seemed, in a later analysis, to connect with several of the most significant clusters. The study put 150 to 200 TCR beta chains on its list as cytomegalovirus-associated.

PCR involved 60 Vbeta and 13 Jbeta primers. Clones were sequenced by immunoSEQ multiplex PCR, and TCRdb holds only the in-frame ones, with some missing. Of some 150,000 clones listed, 72% are singletons. Healthy individuals who donated bone marrow served as the donors. The V gene is TRBV2, the J gene TRBJ2-5; 10 bases match TRBD2. The sample taken for sequencing was PBMCs. This clonotype was sampled from a man aged 50 to 60 in good health and CMV-seropositive. CDR3 sequence (DNA): TGTGCCAGCAGGCTTCCGGGACTAGCGATAGAGACCCAGTACTTC. Amino acid sequence: CASRLPGLAIETQYF.